This T cell receptor (beta chain) was recovered during a study of blood T cell repertoires in COVID-19. The CDR3 runs 12 residues. Germline CDR1 is SNHLY and CDR2 is FYNNEI. V gave up 6 bases and J gave up 6 bases; unmatched junction bases: 4. The protocol was immunoSEQ multiplex PCR, while the TCRdb copy is restricted to in-frame clones and leaves out a portion. The table includes over 55,000 clones, around 92% detected once. The source is a man aged 60 to 75 with acute or convalescent COVID-19. The sample consisted of peripheral blood. The chain is built from TRBV2 and TRBJ1-1; TRBD1 matches 7 bases. The CDR3 protein is CASSYGTAEAFF. Written as DNA, the CDR3 is TGTGCCAGCAGCTACGGGACAGCTGAAGCTTTCTTT.